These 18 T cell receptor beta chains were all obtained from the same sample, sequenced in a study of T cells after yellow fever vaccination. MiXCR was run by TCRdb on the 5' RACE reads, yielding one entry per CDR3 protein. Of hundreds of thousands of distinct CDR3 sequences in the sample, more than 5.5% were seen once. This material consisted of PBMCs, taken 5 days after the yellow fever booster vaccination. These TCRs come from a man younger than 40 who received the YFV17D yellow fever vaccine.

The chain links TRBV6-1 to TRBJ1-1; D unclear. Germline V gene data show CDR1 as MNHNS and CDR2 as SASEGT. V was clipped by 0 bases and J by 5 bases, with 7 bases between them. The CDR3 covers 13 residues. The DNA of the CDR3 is TGTGCCAGCAGTGAAGCCCCGGGAACTGAAGCTTTCTTT. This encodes CASSEAPGTEAFF.

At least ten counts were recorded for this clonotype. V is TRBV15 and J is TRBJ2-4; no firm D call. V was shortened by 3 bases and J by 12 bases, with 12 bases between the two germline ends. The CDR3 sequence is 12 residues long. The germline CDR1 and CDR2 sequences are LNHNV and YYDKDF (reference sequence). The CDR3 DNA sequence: TGTGCCACCAGCAGTGCCGGGTCTCCTCAGTACTTC. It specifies CATSSAGSPQYF.

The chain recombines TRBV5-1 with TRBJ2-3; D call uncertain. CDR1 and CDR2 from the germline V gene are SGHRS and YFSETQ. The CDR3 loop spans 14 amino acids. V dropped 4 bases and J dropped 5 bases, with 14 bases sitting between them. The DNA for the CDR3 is TGCGCCAGCAGCCGAGGACCGGACCGAGATACGCAGTATTTT. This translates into CASSRGPDRDTQYF.

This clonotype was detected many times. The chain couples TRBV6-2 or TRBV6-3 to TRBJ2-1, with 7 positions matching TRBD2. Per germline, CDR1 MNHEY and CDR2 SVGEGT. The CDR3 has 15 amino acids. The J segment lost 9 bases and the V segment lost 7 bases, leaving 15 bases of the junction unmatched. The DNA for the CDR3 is TGTGCCAGCATTTTTCAAGCGGGACCCTCGAGTGAGCAGTTCTTC. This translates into CASIFQAGPSSEQFF.

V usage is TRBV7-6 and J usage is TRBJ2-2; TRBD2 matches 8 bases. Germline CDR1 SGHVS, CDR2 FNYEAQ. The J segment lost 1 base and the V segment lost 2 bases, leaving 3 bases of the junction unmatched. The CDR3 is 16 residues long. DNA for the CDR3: TGTGCCAGCAGCTTACAAGCGGGAGAGAACACCGGGGAGCTGTTTTTT. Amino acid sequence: CASSLQAGENTGELFF. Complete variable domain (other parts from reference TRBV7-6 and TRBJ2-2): GAGVSQSPRYKVTKRGQDVALRCDPISGHVSLYWYRQALGQGPEFLTYFNYEAQQDKSGLPNDRFSAERPEGSISTLTIQRTEQRDSAMYRCASSLQAGENTGELFFGEGSRLTVL.

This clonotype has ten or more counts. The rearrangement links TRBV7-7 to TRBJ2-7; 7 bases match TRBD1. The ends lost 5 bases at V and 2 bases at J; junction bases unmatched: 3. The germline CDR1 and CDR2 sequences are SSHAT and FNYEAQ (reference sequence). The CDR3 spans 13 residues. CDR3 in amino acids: CASSQGVAYEQYF. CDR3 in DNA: TGTGCCAGCAGCCAGGGGGTGGCCTACGAGCAGTACTTC.

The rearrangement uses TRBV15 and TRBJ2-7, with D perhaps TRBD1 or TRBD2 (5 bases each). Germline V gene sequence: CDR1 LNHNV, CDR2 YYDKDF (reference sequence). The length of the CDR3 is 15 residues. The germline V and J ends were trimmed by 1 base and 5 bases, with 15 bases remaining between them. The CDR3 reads CATSRVGTRNDEQYF. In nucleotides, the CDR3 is TGTGCCACCAGCAGAGTCGGGACGCGGAATGACGAGCAGTACTTC.

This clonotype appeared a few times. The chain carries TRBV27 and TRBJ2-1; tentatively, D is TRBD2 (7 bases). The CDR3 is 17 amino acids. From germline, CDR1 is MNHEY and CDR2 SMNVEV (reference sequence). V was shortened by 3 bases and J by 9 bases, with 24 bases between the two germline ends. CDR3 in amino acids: CASSLFPFAGAGSEQFF. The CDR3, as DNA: TGTGCCAGCAGTTTGTTCCCCTTTGCGGGGGCGGGCAGTGAGCAGTTCTTC.

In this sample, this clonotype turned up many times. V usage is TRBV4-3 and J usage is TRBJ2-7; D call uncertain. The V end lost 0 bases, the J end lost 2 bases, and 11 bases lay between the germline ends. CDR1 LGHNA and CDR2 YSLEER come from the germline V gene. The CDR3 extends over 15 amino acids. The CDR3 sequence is CASSQEPGVTYEQYF. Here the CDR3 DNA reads TGCGCCAGCAGCCAAGAGCCGGGCGTGACCTACGAGCAGTACTTC.

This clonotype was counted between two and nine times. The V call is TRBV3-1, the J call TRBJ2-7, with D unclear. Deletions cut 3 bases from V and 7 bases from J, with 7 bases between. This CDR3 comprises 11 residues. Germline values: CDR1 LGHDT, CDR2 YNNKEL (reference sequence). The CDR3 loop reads CASSQIWEQYF. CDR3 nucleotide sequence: TGTGCCAGCAGCCAGATCTGGGAGCAGTACTTC.

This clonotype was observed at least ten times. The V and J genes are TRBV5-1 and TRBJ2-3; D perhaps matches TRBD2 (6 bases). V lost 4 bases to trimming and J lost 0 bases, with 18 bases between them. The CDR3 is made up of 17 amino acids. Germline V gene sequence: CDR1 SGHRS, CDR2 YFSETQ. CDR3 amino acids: CASSGAASVFSTDTQYF. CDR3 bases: TGCGCCAGCAGCGGTGCGGCTAGCGTATTTAGCACAGATACGCAGTATTTT.

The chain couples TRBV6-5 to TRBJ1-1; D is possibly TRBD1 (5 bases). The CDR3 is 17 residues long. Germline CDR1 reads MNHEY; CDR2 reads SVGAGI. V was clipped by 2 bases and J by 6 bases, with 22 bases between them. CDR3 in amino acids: CASSYGHPGLGLAEAFF. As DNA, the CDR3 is TGTGCCAGCAGTTACGGCCACCCAGGGTTAGGTTTGGCTGAAGCTTTCTTT.

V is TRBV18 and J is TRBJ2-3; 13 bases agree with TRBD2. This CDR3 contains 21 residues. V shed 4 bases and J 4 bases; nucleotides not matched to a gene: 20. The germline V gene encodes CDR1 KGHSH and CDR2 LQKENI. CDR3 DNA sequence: TGTGCCAGCTCACTATCCAAACTAGCGGGAGGGCCCTCGTTGGAATCAGATACGCAGTATTTT. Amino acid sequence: CASSLSKLAGGPSLESDTQYF.

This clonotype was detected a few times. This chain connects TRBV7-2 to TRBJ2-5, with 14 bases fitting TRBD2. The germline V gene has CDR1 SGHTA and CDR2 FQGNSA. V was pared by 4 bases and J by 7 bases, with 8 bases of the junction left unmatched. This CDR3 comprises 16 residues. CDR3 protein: CASSSTSGLAGGTQYF. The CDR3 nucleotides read TGTGCCAGCAGCTCGACGAGCGGACTAGCGGGGGGGACCCAGTACTTC.

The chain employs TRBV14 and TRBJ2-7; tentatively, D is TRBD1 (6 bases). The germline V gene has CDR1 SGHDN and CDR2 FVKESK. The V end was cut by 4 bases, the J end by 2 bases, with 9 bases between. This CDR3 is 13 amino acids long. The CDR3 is CASSRDIAYEQYF. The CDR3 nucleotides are TGTGCCAGCAGCCGGGACATTGCCTACGAGCAGTACTTC.

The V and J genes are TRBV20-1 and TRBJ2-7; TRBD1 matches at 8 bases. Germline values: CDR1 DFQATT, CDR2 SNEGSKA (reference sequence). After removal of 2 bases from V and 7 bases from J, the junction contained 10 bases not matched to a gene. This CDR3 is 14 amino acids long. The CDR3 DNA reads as TGCAGTGCTAGACCAGGACAGGGCTGGGGGGAGCAGTACTTC. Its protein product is CSARPGQGWGEQYF.

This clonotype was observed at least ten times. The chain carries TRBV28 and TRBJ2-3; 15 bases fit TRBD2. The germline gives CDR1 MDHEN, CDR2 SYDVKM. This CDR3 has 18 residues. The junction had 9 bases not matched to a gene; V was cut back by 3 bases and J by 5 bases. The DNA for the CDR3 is TGTGCCAGCAGTTTTCCCGGACTAGCGGGAGGGATTCAAGATACGCAGTATTTT. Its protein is CASSFPGLAGGIQDTQYF.

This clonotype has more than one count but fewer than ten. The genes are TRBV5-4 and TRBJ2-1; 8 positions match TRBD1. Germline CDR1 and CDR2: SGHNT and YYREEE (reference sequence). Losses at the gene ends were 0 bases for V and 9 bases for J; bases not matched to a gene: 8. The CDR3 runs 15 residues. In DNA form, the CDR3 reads TGTGCCAGCAGCTTGGCCGCGTCAGGGGGCGCTGAGCAGTTCTTC. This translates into CASSLAASGGAEQFF.